Each of the 28 T cell receptor beta chains below was sequenced from the same sample in a study of identical twins. In TCRdb, the 5' RACE reads were re-called with MiXCR into one record per CDR3 protein. The table lists hundreds of thousands of distinct CDR3 sequences, 8.6% of them singletons, with 0.98% in the top ten. These records were also assigned to another study, of yellow fever vaccine responses in identical twins.

The specimen was PBMCs. These receptors all come from a woman between 18 and 29 years old in good health.

In this sample, this clonotype turned up many times. This chain uses TRBV3-1 with TRBJ2-1, with a tentative D call TRBD2 (5 bases). There are 13 residues in the CDR3. Trimming pared 3 bases from V and 10 bases from J, leaving 13 bases between. Per the germline V gene, CDR1 is LGHDT and CDR2 is YNNKEL (reference sequence). The CDR3 here is CASSHLEGLEQFF. The CDR3 DNA reads as TGTGCCAGCAGCCACCTTGAGGGTTTGGAGCAGTTCTTC.

This clonotype was seen more than once but under ten times. This chain links TRBV6-5 with TRBJ2-7; a weak D match, TRBD1 (5 bases). Trimming pared 1 base from V and 4 bases from J, leaving 14 bases between. Germline CDR1 is MNHEY and CDR2 is SVGAGI. The CDR3 runs 15 residues. The CDR3, as DNA: TGTGCCAGCAGTTACTTCGGTCAGGGAAATTACGAGCAGTACTTC. Protein product: CASSYFGQGNYEQYF.

The CDR3 coding sequence is TGCGCCAGCAGCTTGATTCAGGCCTCCTACGAGCAGTACTTC. Residues: CASSLIQASYEQYF. This chain links TRBV5-1 with TRBJ2-7, with D unresolved. The ends were cut back, 1 base at V and 0 bases at J, with 8 bases in the middle. Germline V CDR1 and CDR2: SGHRS, YFSETQ. This CDR3 is 14 amino acids long.

DNA for the CDR3: TGTGCCAGCTCACCGACGGAGACCTCCTACGAGCAGTACTTC. Translated: CASSPTETSYEQYF. The rearrangement uses TRBV18 and TRBJ2-7; D remains ambiguous. V was pared by 3 bases and J by 0 bases, with 9 bases between. Germline CDR1 reads KGHSH; CDR2 reads LQKENI. The CDR3 is made up of 14 amino acids.

This clonotype was seen more than once but under ten times. V is TRBV29-1 and J is TRBJ2-7; D is ambiguous. Trimming removed 3 bases from V and 2 bases from J, with 5 bases in between. CDR3 length: 11 residues. In germline, CDR1 is SQVTM, CDR2 ANQGSEA. In DNA form, the CDR3 reads TGCAGCGTTGAGCCCCCCTACGAGCAGTACTTC. Amino acid sequence: CSVEPPYEQYF.

This rearrangement joins TRBV6-2 or TRBV6-3 to TRBJ2-3; 10 nucleotides match TRBD1. J gave up 2 bases and V 6 bases, and 11 bases lay outside the gene matches. Looked up from germline, CDR1 is MNHEY and CDR2 is SVGEGT. The CDR3 has 17 amino acids. In nucleotides, the CDR3 is TGTGCCAGCAGATTTCGGGACAGGGGATCTATCACAGATACGCAGTATTTT. Translated, it gives CASRFRDRGSITDTQYF.

This clonotype occurred a few times. J is TRBJ2-7 and V is TRBV12-3 or TRBV12-4; TRBD1 matches at 11 bases. The J segment lost 6 bases and the V segment lost 6 bases, leaving 10 bases of the junction unmatched. The CDR3 contains 15 residues. CDR3 loop: CASSRGTGGPSEQYF. The CDR3 DNA reads TGTGCCAGCAGCCGCGGGACAGGGGGGCCATCCGAGCAGTACTTC.

This clonotype was seen a handful of times. This chain connects TRBV28 to TRBJ1-5; no clear D gene. V lost 5 bases to trimming and J lost 6 bases, with 11 bases between them. Per germline, CDR1 MDHEN and CDR2 SYDVKM. The CDR3 length is 13 residues. The CDR3 region has the DNA TGTGCCAGCAGTCCAATGTCTGTTCAGCCCCAGCATTTT. It codes for CASSPMSVQPQHF.

V is TRBV28 and J is TRBJ2-1; 8 bases map to TRBD2. V was pared by 6 bases and J by 4 bases, with 11 bases of the junction left unmatched. Germline V gives CDR1 MDHEN, CDR2 SYDVKM. The CDR3 runs 16 residues. This chain's CDR3 is CASSQPTGGAYNEQFF. In DNA, the CDR3 is TGTGCCAGCAGCCAACCTACCGGGGGGGCTTACAATGAGCAGTTCTTC.

The rearrangement links TRBV2 to TRBJ2-3; perhaps TRBD2 as D (6 bases). The CDR3 length is 16 residues. CDR1 is SNHLY and CDR2 is FYNNEI in the germline V gene. V was trimmed by 5 bases and J by 1 base, leaving 16 bases between them. The CDR3 DNA sequence: TGTGCCAGCAGTATCTCGCGGGGAGGAGGCACAGATACGCAGTATTTT. It codes for CASSISRGGGTDTQYF.

The chain combines TRBV4-3 with TRBJ2-7; TRBD2 aligns across 9 bases. V was pared by 2 bases and J by 2 bases, with 7 bases of the junction left unmatched. Per the germline V gene, CDR1 is LGHNA and CDR2 is YSLEER. The CDR3 runs 16 residues. The CDR3 loop is CASSQTLAGVAYEQYF. The DNA of the CDR3 is TGCGCCAGCAGCCAAACCTTAGCGGGAGTTGCCTACGAGCAGTACTTC.

This clonotype showed up just a few times. The V and J genes are TRBV6-5 and TRBJ2-7; D is possibly TRBD2 (6 bases). This CDR3 is built from 14 residues. CDR1 is MNHEY, CDR2 SVGAGI, per germline. Trimming shortened V by 2 bases and J by 4 bases, and 12 bases separated the two germline ends. CDR3 region: CASSYRQGGYEQYF. CDR3 nucleotide sequence: TGTGCCAGCAGTTACCGGCAGGGAGGATACGAGCAGTACTTC.

The rearrangement joins TRBV29-1 to TRBJ1-4, with D maybe TRBD1 (5 bases). The CDR3 length is 13 residues. Germline CDR1 and CDR2: SQVTM and ANQGSEA. The germline V and J ends were trimmed by 4 bases and 3 bases, with 9 bases remaining between them. The CDR3 coding sequence is TGCAGCGTTGTATGGGGCGCTAATGAAAAACTGTTTTTT. Its translation: CSVVWGANEKLFF.

This clonotype came up a few times. The V call is TRBV3-1, the J call TRBJ2-7; D is ambiguous. Germline CDR1 is LGHDT and CDR2 is YNNKEL (reference sequence). V was clipped by 2 bases and J by 2 bases, with 16 bases between them. This CDR3 comprises 16 residues. The CDR3 sequence: CASSQTVAGSTYEQYF. Here the CDR3 DNA reads TGTGCCAGCAGCCAAACCGTTGCCGGGTCCACCTACGAGCAGTACTTC.

This clonotype occurred many times. The V gene is TRBV29-1, the J gene TRBJ2-7, with D uncertain. Between the trimmed V and J ends, which lost 0 bases and 2 bases, there was a span of 5 bases. Germline V gene data show CDR1 as SQVTM and CDR2 as ANQGSEA. The CDR3 has 12 residues. The CDR3: CSVEDGTYEQYF. DNA of the CDR3: TGCAGCGTTGAAGATGGGACCTACGAGCAGTACTTC.

This rearrangement joins TRBV12-3 or TRBV12-4 to TRBJ2-2, with 11 bases lining up with TRBD2. The J segment lost 0 bases and the V segment lost 11 bases, leaving 14 bases of the junction unmatched. The CDR3 loop spans 18 amino acids. CDR3 residues: CALSGGLADRSNTGELFF. As DNA, the CDR3 is TGTGCCCTCAGTGGGGGACTAGCGGACCGCTCGAACACCGGGGAGCTGTTTTTT.

This clonotype was detected ten times or more. The rearrangement joins TRBV20-1 to TRBJ2-1; TRBD2 is a possible D gene (6 bases). V lost 0 bases and J lost 6, with 18 bases in between. The CDR3 has 16 residues. The germline gives CDR1 DFQATT, CDR2 SNEGSKA (reference sequence). CDR3 amino acids: CSARDLGGTYGNEQFF. CDR3 DNA: TGCAGTGCTAGAGATCTTGGCGGGACCTACGGCAATGAGCAGTTCTTC.

The chain is built from TRBV29-1 and TRBJ2-1, with TRBD1 matching 7 bases. After removal of 5 bases from V and 10 bases from J, the junction contained 17 bases not matched to a gene. CDR1 is SQVTM and CDR2 is ANQGSEA in the germline V gene. CDR3 length equals 15 residues. The CDR3 loop is CSVTGAPYYNDEQFF. The CDR3 nucleotides read TGCAGCGTTACAGGGGCGCCCTACTACAATGACGAGCAGTTCTTC.

This rearrangement joins TRBV7-2 to TRBJ2-2; no definite D call. Deletions cut 1 base from V and 5 bases from J, with 11 bases between. The CDR3 is 15 residues long. CDR1 is SGHTA, CDR2 FQGNSA, per germline. CDR3 coding DNA: TGTGCCAGCAGCTTAGGTGGGGATGAGACCGGGGAGCTGTTTTTT. Protein sequence: CASSLGGDETGELFF. Supplemented by reference TRBV7-2 and TRBJ2-2, the full variable domain reads GAGVSQSPSNKVTEKGKDVELRCDPISGHTALYWYRQSLGQGLEFLIYFQGNSAPDKSGLPSDRFSAERTGGSVSTLTIQRTQQEDSAVYLCASSLGGDETGELFFGEGSRLTVL.

The V gene is TRBV6-5, the J gene TRBJ1-6; the D gene is possibly TRBD1 (5 bases). This CDR3 region has 14 residues. CDR1 and CDR2 from the germline V gene are MNHEY and SVGAGI. V lost 0 bases, J lost 9 bases, and 9 bases lay in between. The CDR3 coding sequence is TGTGCCAGCAGTTACTCGGGGAGGGGTTCACCCCTCCACTTT. Translating it yields CASSYSGRGSPLHF.

This clonotype occurred a few times. The V gene is TRBV19, the J gene TRBJ2-7; tentative D call: TRBD2 (5 bases). The germline V gene has CDR1 LNHDA and CDR2 SQIVND (reference sequence). This CDR3 is built from 16 residues. Trimming left V 6 bases short and J 3 bases short, with 21 bases between. Here the CDR3 reads CASSRSGSGRSYEQYF. The CDR3 DNA reads TGTGCCAGTAGCAGGTCGGGAAGCGGTCGGAGCTACGAGCAGTACTTC.

This clonotype was counted at least ten times. This chain links TRBV18 with TRBJ2-3, with 9 bases that match TRBD2. Germline V gene data show CDR1 as KGHSH and CDR2 as LQKENI. J gave up 1 base and V 6 bases, and 8 bases lay outside the gene matches. This CDR3 is built from 16 residues. CDR3 DNA sequence: TGTGCCAGCTCTCCCTTAGCGGGGGCCCGCACAGATACGCAGTATTTT. This encodes CASSPLAGARTDTQYF. Drawing the rest from reference TRBV18 and TRBJ2-3, the complete variable domain is NAGVMQNPRHLVRRRGQEARLRCSPMKGHSHVYWYRQLPEEGLKFMVYLQKENIIDESGMPKERFSAEFPKEGPSILRIQQVVRGDSAAYFCASSPLAGARTDTQYFGPGTRLTVL.

At least ten counts were recorded for this clonotype. This chain's CDR3 is CASSLETGAPGNIQYF. CDR3 coding DNA: TGTGCCAGCAGCTTAGAAACAGGGGCGCCGGGGAACATTCAGTACTTC. This rearrangement joins TRBV7-2 to TRBJ2-4, with TRBD1 identical over 7 bases. V was pared by 1 base and J by 7 bases, with 10 bases of the junction left unmatched. There are 16 residues in the CDR3. Germline V gene data show CDR1 as SGHTA and CDR2 as FQGNSA.

This clonotype was seen only a few times. The chain links TRBV3-1 to TRBJ1-1; the D is unclear. Per the germline V gene, CDR1 is LGHDT and CDR2 is YNNKEL (reference sequence). CDR3 size: 12 residues. Trimming removed 1 base from V and 7 bases from J, with 7 bases in between. CDR3 loop: CASSQGVHEAFF. The DNA for the CDR3 is TGTGCCAGCAGCCAAGGGGTCCATGAAGCTTTCTTT.

This clonotype was observed at least ten times. The chain employs TRBV7-2 and TRBJ2-1; 8 positions agree with TRBD1. Germline CDR1 is SGHTA and CDR2 is FQGNSA. The J segment lost 4 bases and the V segment lost 1 base, leaving 3 bases of the junction unmatched. The CDR3 extends over 15 amino acids. This CDR3 reads CASSLDRGIYNEQFF. CDR3 DNA sequence: TGTGCCAGCAGCTTAGACAGGGGGATATACAATGAGCAGTTCTTC.

V and J are TRBV5-1 and TRBJ1-3; D might be TRBD1 (5 bases). V shed 3 bases and J shed 2 bases, with 12 bases lying between them. Germline V gene data show CDR1 as SGHRS and CDR2 as YFSETQ. This CDR3 spans 15 amino acids. The CDR3 bases are TGCGCCAGCAGCTCTGGGACGGAACCTGGAAACACCATATATTTT. It encodes CASSSGTEPGNTIYF. The full variable domain, in which reference TRBV5-1 and TRBJ1-3 provide the parts outside the CDR3, is KAGVTQTPRYLIKTRGQQVTLSCSPISGHRSVSWYQQTPGQGLQFLFEYFSETQRNKGNFPGRFSGRQFSNSRSEMNVSTLELGDSALYLCASSSGTEPGNTIYFGEGSWLTVV.

This clonotype appeared a few times. The chain employs TRBV6-1 and TRBJ1-5; TRBD1 aligns across 7 bases. Germline CDR1 and CDR2: MNHNS and SASEGT. J lost 1 base, V lost 8 bases, and 8 bases had no gene match. The CDR3 spans 15 residues. The CDR3 bases are TGTGCCAGCGGCCAGGGGGGGTTGAGCAATCAGCCCCAGCATTTT. It encodes CASGQGGLSNQPQHF.

The V call is TRBV28, the J call TRBJ2-7; 9 bases match TRBD2. CDR1 is MDHEN and CDR2 is SYDVKM in the germline V gene. V lost 5 bases to trimming and J lost 4 bases; unmatched junction nucleotides: 12. The CDR3 covers 16 residues. In DNA, the CDR3 is TGTGCCAGCAGTCTCTCCGGCGGGGGGGCTCTTTACGAGCAGTACTTC. Its protein is CASSLSGGGALYEQYF.